This T cell receptor (beta chain) was obtained from a study of PD-1 blockade in mismatch repair-deficient tumors. Assay: immunoSEQ multiplex PCR; the TCRdb copy retains only in-frame clones and omits some. The sample contains 76,000 or so clones, approximately 78% of which appear only once. Study results and limitations: Tumor-resident clones, often undetectable pretreatment in blood, expanded then contracted after pembrolizumab.

The CDR3 length is 15 residues. Germline-derived CDR1 and CDR2 are SGHNT and YYREEE (reference sequence). Trimming cost V 4 bases and J 4 bases; bases outside gene matches: 3. PCR or immunohistochemistry showed mismatch repair deficiency in every enrolled patient. Points on this clone: Its antigen is unknown.

The receptor's source is an adult with mismatch repair-deficient cancer. The input for sequencing was peripheral blood, taken 44 weeks after starting pembrolizumab. V is TRBV5-4 and J is TRBJ2-5; 14 positions match TRBD2. Here the CDR3 reads CASSEGTSGRETQYF. The CDR3 DNA is TGTGCCAGCAGCGAGGGGACTAGCGGGAGAGAGACCCAGTACTTC.